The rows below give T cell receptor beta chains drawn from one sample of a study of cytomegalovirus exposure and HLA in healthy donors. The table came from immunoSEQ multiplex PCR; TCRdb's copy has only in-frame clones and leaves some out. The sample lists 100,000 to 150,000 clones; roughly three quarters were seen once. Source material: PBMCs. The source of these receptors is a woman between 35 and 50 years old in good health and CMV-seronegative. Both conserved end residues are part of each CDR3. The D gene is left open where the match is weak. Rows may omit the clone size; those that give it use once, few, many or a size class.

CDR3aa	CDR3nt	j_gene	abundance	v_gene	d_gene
CASNPGVLSGANGLTF	TGTGCCAGCAACCCGGGGGTTCTCTCTGGGGCCAACGGCCTGACTTTC	TRBJ2-6	few	TRBV5-6	NA
CAISESRDRDTQYF	TGTGCCATCAGTGAGTCGAGGGATAGAGATACGCAGTATTTT	TRBJ2-3	NA	TRBV10-3	NA
CASTSRAGNQPQHF	TGTGCCAGCACCTCCCGAGCGGGCAATCAGCCCCAGCATTTT	TRBJ1-5	few	TRBV6-5	NA
CATRASETQYF	TGTGCCACGAGGGCCAGTGAGACCCAGTACTTC	TRBJ2-5	NA	TRBV6-5	NA
CASSISGSPSNEQFF	TGTGCCAGTAGTATAAGCGGGAGCCCCTCCAATGAGCAGTTCTTC	TRBJ2-1	few	TRBV19	TRBD2
CASSGQGARALHF	TGTGCCAGCAGTGGTCAGGGGGCTCGGGCCCTCCACTTT	TRBJ1-6	NA	TRBV2	TRBD1
CASSQSRQASSPLHF	TGCGCCAGCAGTCAATCCCGACAGGCGAGTTCACCCCTCCACTTT	TRBJ1-6	NA	TRBV23-1	NA
CASSPLGGLSYNEQFF	TGTGCCAGCTCACCCTTGGGGGGGTTGAGTTACAATGAGCAGTTCTTC	TRBJ2-1	once	TRBV28	TRBD2
CASSLEGGRGYTF	TGCGCCAGCAGCTTGGAAGGGGGCCGAGGCTACACCTTC	TRBJ1-2	few	TRBV5-1	TRBD1
CASSPLLQGTDYEQYF	TGTGCCAGCAGCCCTCTCTTACAAGGGACTGACTACGAGCAGTACTTC	TRBJ2-7	once	TRBV7-9	NA
CASSLYSENYGYTF	TGTGCCAGCAGCTTGTATTCAGAAAACTATGGCTACACCTTC	TRBJ1-2	few	TRBV5-4	NA
CASSSTQGNEQYF	TGTGCCAGCAGTTCCACTCAGGGAAACGAGCAGTACTTC	TRBJ2-7	NA	TRBV27	NA
CASGLLAGKDTQYF	TGCGCCAGCGGACTTCTAGCGGGAAAGGATACGCAGTATTTT	TRBJ2-3	NA	TRBV5-1	TRBD2
CASSSGTSEAFF	TGTGCCAGCAGTTCCGGGACTTCCGAAGCTTTCTTT	TRBJ1-1	once	TRBV11-2	NA
CASSLGIQGDEKLFF	TGTGCCAGCAGCTTAGGAATCCAGGGGGATGAAAAACTGTTTTTT	TRBJ1-4	once	TRBV11-2	TRBD1
CASSLGGSPSGGYTF	TGCGCCAGCAGCTTGGGGGGCTCCCCCTCAGGAGGCTACACCTTC	TRBJ1-2	NA	TRBV5-1	NA
CASSYGGEAAWNEQFF	TGTGCCAGCAGCTACGGTGGGGAGGCCGCTTGGAATGAGCAGTTCTTC	TRBJ2-1	once	TRBV13	NA
CASSSFFGDEQFF	TGTGCCAGCAGCTCCTTCTTCGGGGATGAGCAGTTCTTC	TRBJ2-1	NA	TRBV5-4	NA
CASTVAFLGTPNTEAFF	TGTGCCAGCACCGTCGCTTTTTTAGGGACACCGAACACTGAAGCTTTCTTT	TRBJ1-1	NA	TRBV7-2	NA
CASREGWKTPLHF	TGTGCCAGTAGGGAGGGGTGGAAGACACCCCTCCACTTT	TRBJ1-6	NA	TRBV19	NA
CASAGRGAYGYTF	TGTGCCAGCGCCGGCAGGGGAGCATATGGCTACACCTTC	TRBJ1-2	once	TRBV27	NA
CASSDGGLGGNEQFF	TGTGCCAGCAGTGATGGGGGATTAGGGGGCAATGAGCAGTTCTTC	TRBJ2-1	NA	TRBV2	NA
CASSMMQGDQPQHF	TGTGCCAGTAGTATGATGCAGGGCGATCAGCCCCAGCATTTT	TRBJ1-5	few	TRBV19	NA
CASSFGTGAQETQYF	TGTGCCAGCAGTTTCGGGACAGGGGCCCAAGAGACCCAGTACTTC	TRBJ2-5	NA	TRBV27	TRBD1
CAWSVDGRGTQYF	TGTGCCTGGAGTGTAGACGGCCGGGGGACCCAGTACTTC	TRBJ2-5	NA	TRBV30	NA
CATLRWTNLAGDGDEQFF	TGTGCCACCCTCCGATGGACTAATCTAGCGGGGGATGGGGATGAGCAGTTCTTC	TRBJ2-1	NA	TRBV14	TRBD2
CASSRDSPLAVF	TGTGCCAGCAGCCGGGACTCCCCTCTAGCTGTCTTC	TRBJ2-1	NA	TRBV28	NA
CASSLDRGYTEAFF	TGCGCCAGCAGCTTAGACAGGGGTTACACTGAAGCTTTCTTT	TRBJ1-1	once	TRBV5-1	TRBD1
CAGSLGQGTGANVLTF	TGTGCCGGCAGCCTCGGACAGGGAACGGGGGCCAACGTCCTGACTTTC	TRBJ2-6	NA	TRBV28	TRBD1
CASRTGTSGLWRETQYF	TGTGCCAGCAGAACCGGGACTAGCGGCCTTTGGCGGGAGACCCAGTACTTC	TRBJ2-5	NA	TRBV7-9	TRBD2
CASSELDRSYEQYF	TGTGCCAGCAGTGAATTAGACAGATCCTACGAGCAGTACTTC	TRBJ2-7	NA	TRBV6-1	NA
CASSSYFGQGAEAFF	TGTGCCAGCAGCTCTTATTTCGGACAGGGGGCTGAAGCTTTCTTT	TRBJ1-1	NA	TRBV5-4	TRBD1
CASSISSGGQETQYF	TGTGCCAGCAGCATCTCTAGCGGGGGCCAAGAGACCCAGTACTTC	TRBJ2-5	NA	TRBV9	TRBD2
CASSLVDSFRSGNTIYF	TGTGCCAGCAGCTTGGTGGACTCCTTTCGCTCTGGAAACACCATATATTTT	TRBJ1-3	NA	TRBV5-5	NA
CASSLGGQGIPYEQYF	TGTGCCAGCAGCTTAGGGGGACAGGGGATTCCATACGAGCAGTACTTC	TRBJ2-7	few	TRBV5-6	TRBD1
CAISESGAFYEQYF	TGTGCCATCAGTGAGTCAGGAGCGTTCTACGAGCAGTACTTC	TRBJ2-7	few	TRBV10-3	NA
CSARQYNEQFF	TGCAGTGCTAGACAGTATAATGAGCAGTTCTTC	TRBJ2-1	NA	TRBV20-1	NA
CASSSGTGTFNEKLFF	TGTGCCAGCAGTTCCGGGACAGGAACATTTAATGAAAAACTGTTTTTT	TRBJ1-4	NA	TRBV7-9	TRBD1
CASSSGTGGQETQYF	TGTGCCAGTAGTAGCGGGACAGGGGGCCAAGAGACCCAGTACTTC	TRBJ2-5	NA	TRBV19	TRBD1
CATSRTLGTADGYTF	TGTGCCACCAGCAGAACCCTTGGGACAGCTGATGGCTACACCTTC	TRBJ1-2	NA	TRBV15	TRBD1
CASRGGDTSSYEQYF	TGTGCCAGCAGGGGGGGGGACACTTCCTCCTACGAGCAGTACTTC	TRBJ2-7	NA	TRBV27	NA
CATSSDGGEYEGGRYNEQFF	TGTGCCACCAGCAGTGATGGGGGGGAGTATGAGGGGGGCCGCTACAATGAGCAGTTCTTC	TRBJ2-1	NA	TRBV15	NA
CATRQDAGELFF	TGTGCCACACGACAGGATGCCGGGGAGCTGTTTTTT	TRBJ2-2	NA	TRBV10-3	NA
CSVERQGAGGYTF	TGCAGCGTTGAGAGGCAGGGGGCAGGGGGCTACACCTTC	TRBJ1-2	few	TRBV29-1	TRBD1
CASSFGTGNQPQHF	TGTGCCAGCAGCTTTGGGACAGGAAATCAGCCCCAGCATTTT	TRBJ1-5	NA	TRBV7-6	TRBD1
CASSSGTGGGSYEQYF	TGTGCCAGCAGTTCCGGGACAGGGGGCGGCTCCTACGAGCAGTACTTC	TRBJ2-7	NA	TRBV6-5	TRBD1
CVTKGAVGSPLHF	TGTGTTACGAAGGGGGCCGTGGGTTCACCCCTCCACTTT	TRBJ1-6	NA	TRBV28	TRBD1
CASSARLAGLANEQFF	TGTGCCAGCAGTGCGCGGCTAGCGGGGCTGGCCAATGAGCAGTTCTTC	TRBJ2-1	NA	TRBV27	TRBD2
CASSEGPLAAHDIGQYF	TGTGCCAGCAGTGAAGGTCCACTAGCGGCCCACGATATCGGGCAGTACTTC	TRBJ2-7	NA	TRBV2	TRBD2
CASSHRLAGGTDTQYF	TGTGCCAGCAGCCATCGCCTAGCGGGTGGGACAGATACGCAGTATTTT	TRBJ2-3	NA	TRBV7-3	TRBD2
CASTIGGPRTYNEQFF	TGTGCCAGTACAATCGGGGGACCCCGGACATACAATGAGCAGTTCTTC	TRBJ2-1	few	TRBV2	NA
CASNLQGGEGYTF	TGTGCCAGCAACCTACAGGGGGGGGAAGGCTACACCTTC	TRBJ1-2	NA	TRBV5-4	TRBD1
CASSLAGGLADTQYF	TGTGCCAGCAGCTTAGCGGGGGGGCTGGCAGATACGCAGTATTTT	TRBJ2-3	NA	TRBV7-9	NA
CAISPLQGTNEKLFF	TGTGCCATCAGCCCCTTACAGGGTACTAATGAAAAACTGTTTTTT	TRBJ1-4	NA	TRBV10-3	NA